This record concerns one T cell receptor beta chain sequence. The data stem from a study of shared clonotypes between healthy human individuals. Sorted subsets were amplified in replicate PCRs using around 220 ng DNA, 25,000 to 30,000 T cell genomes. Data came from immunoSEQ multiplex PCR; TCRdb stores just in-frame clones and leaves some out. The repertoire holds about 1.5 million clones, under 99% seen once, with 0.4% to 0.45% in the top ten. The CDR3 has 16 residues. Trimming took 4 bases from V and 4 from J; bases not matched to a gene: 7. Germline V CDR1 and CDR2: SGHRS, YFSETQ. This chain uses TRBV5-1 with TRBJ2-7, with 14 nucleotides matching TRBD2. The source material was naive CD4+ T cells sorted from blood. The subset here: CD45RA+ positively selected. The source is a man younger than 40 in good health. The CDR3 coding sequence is TGCGCCAGCAGCACGGGACTAGCGGGAGTCGTATACGAGCAGTACTTC. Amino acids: CASSTGLAGVVYEQYF.